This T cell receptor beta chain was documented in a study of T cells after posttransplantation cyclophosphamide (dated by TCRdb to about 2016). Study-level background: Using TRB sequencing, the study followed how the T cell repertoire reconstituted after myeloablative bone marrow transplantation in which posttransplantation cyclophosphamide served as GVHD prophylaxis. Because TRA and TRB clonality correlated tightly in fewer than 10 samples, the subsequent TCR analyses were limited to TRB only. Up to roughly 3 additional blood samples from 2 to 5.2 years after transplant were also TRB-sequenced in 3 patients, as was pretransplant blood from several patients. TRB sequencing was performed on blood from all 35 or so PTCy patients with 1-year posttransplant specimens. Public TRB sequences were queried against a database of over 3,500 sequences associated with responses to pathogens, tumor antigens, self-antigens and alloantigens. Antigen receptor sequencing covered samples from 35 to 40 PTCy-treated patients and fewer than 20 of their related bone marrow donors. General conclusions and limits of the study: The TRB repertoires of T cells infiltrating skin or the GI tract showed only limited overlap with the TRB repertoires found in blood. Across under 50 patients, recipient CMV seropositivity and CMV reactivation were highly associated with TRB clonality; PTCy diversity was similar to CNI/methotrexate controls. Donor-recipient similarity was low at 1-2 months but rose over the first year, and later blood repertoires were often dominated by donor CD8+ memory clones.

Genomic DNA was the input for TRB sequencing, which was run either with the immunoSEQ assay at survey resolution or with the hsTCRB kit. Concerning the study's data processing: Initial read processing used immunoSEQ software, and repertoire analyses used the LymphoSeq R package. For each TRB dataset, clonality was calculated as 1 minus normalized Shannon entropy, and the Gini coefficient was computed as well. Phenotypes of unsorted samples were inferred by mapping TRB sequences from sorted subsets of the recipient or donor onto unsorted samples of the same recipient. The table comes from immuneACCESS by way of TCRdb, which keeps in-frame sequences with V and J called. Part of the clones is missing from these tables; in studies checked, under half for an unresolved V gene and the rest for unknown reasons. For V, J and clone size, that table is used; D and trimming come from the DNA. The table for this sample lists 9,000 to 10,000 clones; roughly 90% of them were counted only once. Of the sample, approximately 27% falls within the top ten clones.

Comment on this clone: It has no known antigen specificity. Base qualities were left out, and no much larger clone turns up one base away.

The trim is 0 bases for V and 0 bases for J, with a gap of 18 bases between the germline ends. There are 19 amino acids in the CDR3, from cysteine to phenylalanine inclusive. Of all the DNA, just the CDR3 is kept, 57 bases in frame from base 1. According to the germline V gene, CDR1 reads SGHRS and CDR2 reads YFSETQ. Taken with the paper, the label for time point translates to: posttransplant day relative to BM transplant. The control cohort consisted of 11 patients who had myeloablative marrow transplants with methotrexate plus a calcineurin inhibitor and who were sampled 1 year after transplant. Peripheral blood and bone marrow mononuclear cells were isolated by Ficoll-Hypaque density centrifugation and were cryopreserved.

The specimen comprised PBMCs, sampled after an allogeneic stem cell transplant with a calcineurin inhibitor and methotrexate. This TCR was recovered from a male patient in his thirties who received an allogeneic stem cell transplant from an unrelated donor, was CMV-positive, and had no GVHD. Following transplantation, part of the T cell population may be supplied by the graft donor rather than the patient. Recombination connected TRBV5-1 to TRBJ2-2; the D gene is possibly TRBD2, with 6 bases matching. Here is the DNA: TGCGCCAGCAGCTTGGAACTTAAGGGACTGGGGTCGAACACCGGGGAGCTGTTTTTT. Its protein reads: CASSLELKGLGSNTGELFF. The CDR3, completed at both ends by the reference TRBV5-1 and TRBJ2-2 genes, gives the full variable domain KAGVTQTPRYLIKTRGQQVTLSCSPISGHRSVSWYQQTPGQGLQFLFEYFSETQRNKGNFPGRFSGRQFSNSRSEMNVSTLELGDSALYLCASSLELKGLGSNTGELFFGEGSRLTVL.